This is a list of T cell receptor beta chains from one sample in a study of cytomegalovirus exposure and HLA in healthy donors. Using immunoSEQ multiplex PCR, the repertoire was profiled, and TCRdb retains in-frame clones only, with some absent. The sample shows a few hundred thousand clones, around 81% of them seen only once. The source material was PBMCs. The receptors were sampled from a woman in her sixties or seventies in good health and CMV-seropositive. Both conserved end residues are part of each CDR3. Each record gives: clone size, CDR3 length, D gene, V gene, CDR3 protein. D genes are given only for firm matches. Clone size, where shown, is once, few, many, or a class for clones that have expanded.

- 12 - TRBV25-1 CASSERGDEQYF
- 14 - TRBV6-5 CASSYSGGDYGYTF
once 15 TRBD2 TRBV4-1 CASSQEATSGRTQYF
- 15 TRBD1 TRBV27 CASSGDRVGTGELFF
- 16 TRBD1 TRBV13 CASSLGTGGRTDTQYF
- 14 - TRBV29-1 CSVRGGGINQPQHF
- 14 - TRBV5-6 CASSRRSLKNEQFF
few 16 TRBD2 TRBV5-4 CASSRTSGRGGETQYF
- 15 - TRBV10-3 CAISESETANYGYTF
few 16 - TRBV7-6 CASSLEVVGGRETQYF
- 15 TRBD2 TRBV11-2 CASSLGGRTYNEQFF
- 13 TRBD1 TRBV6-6 CASRTTGATEAFF
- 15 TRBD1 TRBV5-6 CASSRKPGQNNEQFF
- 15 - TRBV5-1 CASSLGRAGANVLTF
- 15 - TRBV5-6 CASSLLGALNQPQHF
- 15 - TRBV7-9 CASSLPGSSGNTIYF
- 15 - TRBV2 CASSEALQGTDTQYF
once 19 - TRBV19 CASRSQAGQEDGWNYGYTF
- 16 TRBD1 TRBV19 CASSMRVGRGQETQYF
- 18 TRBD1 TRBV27 CASSLYGARRGSSDGYTF
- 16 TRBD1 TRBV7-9 CASSLADRESSYEQYF
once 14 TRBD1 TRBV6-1 CASSEQTGYNEQFF
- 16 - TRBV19 CASSIGNSLIRDEQYF
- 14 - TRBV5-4 CASSLGPVSYEQYF
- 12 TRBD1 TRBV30 CAWGTGGPEAFF
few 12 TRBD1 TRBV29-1 CSVDGTVESQYF
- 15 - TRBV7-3 CASSPHGGVPYEQYF
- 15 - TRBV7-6 CASSSLAGGYNEQFF
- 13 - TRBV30 CAWTMTVNTEAFF
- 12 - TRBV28 CAGGGGDYEQYF
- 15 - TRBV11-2 CASSLETVGIGTQYF
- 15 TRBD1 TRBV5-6 CASSMRQGRYYEQYF
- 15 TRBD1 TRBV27 CASSLGTGGSSGYTF
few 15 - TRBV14 CASSPLGHHDEKLFF
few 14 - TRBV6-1 CASSERTENTEAFF